These 31 T cell receptor beta chains were all obtained from the same sample, sequenced in a study of shared clonotypes between healthy human individuals. Method: immunoSEQ multiplex PCR; TCRdb's copy keeps in-frame clones and lacks some. The sample includes roughly 500,000 clones, about 96% of them seen just once. Sequenced input: naive CD4+ T cells sorted from blood. The subset was: CD45RA+ positively selected. The source of these receptors is a woman aged 25 to 45 in good health.

The chain employs TRBV6-1 and TRBJ2-3, with D possibly being TRBD2 (6 bases). The CDR3 is 13 residues long. Trimming removed 9 bases at V and 4 bases at J, with 14 bases between. The germline V gene has CDR1 MNHNS and CDR2 SASEGT. The CDR3 loop is CASSRGAPDTQYF. For the CDR3, the DNA is TGTGCCAGTAGTCGCGGGGCCCCAGATACGCAGTATTTT.

The chain carries TRBV11-1 and TRBJ2-2; D is ambiguous. Germline loops: CDR1 SGHAT, CDR2 FQDESV (reference sequence). The CDR3 length is 13 residues. Trimming cost V 6 bases and J 0 bases, with 5 bases left between them. The CDR3 sequence: CASRPSNTGELFF. The CDR3 bases are TGTGCCAGCAGGCCATCGAACACCGGGGAGCTGTTTTTT.

This clone appeared a few times. The chain joins TRBV7-2 to TRBJ2-4; no definite D call. The CDR3 is made up of 11 amino acids. The germline CDR1 and CDR2 sequences are SGHTA and FQGNSA. Trimming shortened V by 4 bases and J by 11 bases, and 9 bases separated the two germline ends. CDR3 bases: TGTGCCAGCAGCTCTTCGTTCGTTCAGTACTTC. Translation: CASSSSFVQYF.

V gene TRBV5-1 combines with J gene TRBJ1-1; tentatively, D is TRBD1 (5 bases). The CDR3 is made up of 13 amino acids. Deletions cut 5 bases from V and 8 bases from J, with 16 bases between. Germline-derived CDR1 and CDR2 are SGHRS and YFSETQ. The CDR3 DNA reads as TGCGCCAGCAGACCTAGCGAGGGACTGGAAGCTTTCTTT. Protein sequence: CASRPSEGLEAFF.

This clone has only one observation. The chain carries TRBV28 and TRBJ1-5; 9 bases fit TRBD1. Germline V CDR1 and CDR2: MDHEN, SYDVKM. CDR3 length: 15 amino acids. V was pared by 7 bases and J by 6 bases, with 10 bases of the junction left unmatched. CDR3 DNA sequence: TGTGCCAGCACGGGCGGGACAGGGAACGTTCAGCCCCAGCATTTT. It yields the protein CASTGGTGNVQPQHF.

The genes are TRBV10-3 and TRBJ2-2; D remains ambiguous. The V gene lost 0 bases and the J gene lost 0 bases, with 8 bases spanning the gap. CDR3 length equals 16 residues. Per germline, CDR1 ENHRY and CDR2 SYGVKD. Written as DNA, the CDR3 is TGTGCCATCAGTGAGTCGGGCAGCGCGAACACCGGGGAGCTGTTTTTT. This translates into CAISESGSANTGELFF.

This chain connects TRBV19 to TRBJ2-5, with a possible D match to TRBD1 (6 bases). Germline values: CDR1 LNHDA, CDR2 SQIVND (reference sequence). This CDR3 region has 17 residues. V was clipped by 5 bases and J by 1 base, with 20 bases between them. CDR3 in DNA: TGTGCCAGTAGTTCTTTTACTTCAGGGGCCGTCCAAGAGACCCAGTACTTC. It translates to CASSSFTSGAVQETQYF.

V usage is TRBV6-4 and J usage is TRBJ2-2; D unclear. With 7 bases removed from V and 7 bases from J, the gap between germline ends came to 19 bases. The CDR3 has 15 residues. Germline values: CDR1 MRHNA, CDR2 SNTAGT. This chain's CDR3 is CASKGTEDNHGELFF. The CDR3 DNA reads as TGTGCCAGCAAGGGAACAGAAGACAATCACGGGGAGCTGTTTTTT.

The rearrangement joins TRBV15 to TRBJ2-5; D gene uncertain. Trimming removed 8 bases from V and 3 bases from J, with 13 bases in between. CDR1 LNHNV and CDR2 YYDKDF come from the germline V gene (reference sequence). This CDR3 spans 13 amino acids. This CDR3 reads CATRPEIEETQYF. The CDR3 DNA follows: TGTGCCACCCGGCCAGAGATAGAAGAGACCCAGTACTTC.

The rearrangement joins TRBV2 to TRBJ2-6, with TRBD1 as a possible D gene (6 bases). The CDR3 contains 15 residues. Germline V gives CDR1 SNHLY, CDR2 FYNNEI. Trimming shortened V by 7 bases and J by 0 bases, and 10 bases separated the two germline ends. The CDR3 DNA follows: TGTGCCAGCAAGACAGGTTACTCTGGGGCCAACGTCCTGACTTTC. It encodes CASKTGYSGANVLTF.

On this clone itself: The identical CDR3 is also encoded by other nucleotide sequences in the sample. The V call is TRBV10-3, the J call TRBJ2-5, with D maybe TRBD1 (7 bases). V was clipped by 6 bases and J by 2 bases, with 10 bases between them. This CDR3 is built from 13 residues. CDR1 is ENHRY, CDR2 SYGVKD, per germline. The CDR3 protein is CAISGGQQETQYF. The CDR3 nucleotides read TGTGCCATCAGCGGGGGACAGCAAGAGACCCAGTACTTC.

The chain employs TRBV19 and TRBJ1-5; D gene uncertain. The CDR3 sequence is 14 residues long. V was pared by 0 bases and J by 5 bases, with 8 bases between. Looked up from germline, CDR1 is LNHDA and CDR2 is SQIVND (reference sequence). In DNA, the CDR3 is TGTGCCAGTAGTATAGATTTTGAGGATCAGCCCCAGCATTTT. Its protein is CASSIDFEDQPQHF.

The chain recombines TRBV28 with TRBJ2-7; unclear D gene. The CDR3 has 11 amino acids. V was cut by 5 bases and J by 5 bases, with 7 bases left in between. The V gene's germline CDR1 is MDHEN and CDR2 SYDVKM. CDR3 protein: CASSGVHEQYF. CDR3 nucleotides: TGTGCCAGCAGTGGGGTCCACGAGCAGTACTTC.

V is TRBV27 and J is TRBJ2-7; TRBD1 might be the D (5 bases). The CDR3 covers 15 residues. Per the germline V gene, CDR1 is MNHEY and CDR2 is SMNVEV (reference sequence). Trimming left V 1 base short and J 6 bases short, with 16 bases between. The CDR3 DNA is TGTGCCAGCAGTTTATATCAGGGAAGGGTAGTCGAGCAGTACTTC. It yields the protein CASSLYQGRVVEQYF.

This chain joins TRBV28 and TRBJ2-1, with 13 bases aligning to TRBD2. The CDR3 covers 16 residues. V was pared by 3 bases and J by 4 bases, with 3 bases of the junction left unmatched. Germline V gives CDR1 MDHEN, CDR2 SYDVKM. CDR3 sequence reads: CASSFRGLAGYNEQFF. The CDR3, as DNA: TGTGCCAGCAGTTTCAGGGGACTAGCGGGATACAATGAGCAGTTCTTC.

The chain couples TRBV10-3 to TRBJ2-6, with D uncertain. Trimming took 7 bases from V and 2 from J, leaving 15 bases between them. Germline CDR1 is ENHRY and CDR2 is SYGVKD. The CDR3 contains 16 residues. CDR3 amino acids: CAITAQISAGANVLTF. CDR3 bases: TGTGCCATCACAGCACAGATATCGGCTGGGGCCAACGTCCTGACTTTC.

V is TRBV27 and J is TRBJ2-3, with D unclear. Germline CDR1 is MNHEY and CDR2 is SMNVEV (reference sequence). Between the trimmed V and J ends, which lost 2 bases and 4 bases, there was a span of 19 bases. CDR3 size: 17 residues. The CDR3 sequence: CASSLVRQSNNPDTQYF. As DNA, the CDR3 is TGTGCCAGCAGTTTAGTTAGGCAGTCAAACAATCCAGATACGCAGTATTTT.

The chain combines TRBV11-2 with TRBJ2-2; D remains ambiguous. The CDR3 is 14 amino acids. V was shortened by 4 bases and J by 2 bases, with 8 bases between the two germline ends. From germline, CDR1 is SGHAT and CDR2 FQNNGV. The CDR3 spells CASSSPKNTGELFF. The CDR3 DNA follows: TGTGCCAGCAGCTCGCCCAAAAACACCGGGGAGCTGTTTTTT.

CDR3 DNA sequence: TGTGCCAGCAGCACTCGGACAGGGAAGGACCACCTACGCGAGCAGTACTTC. Protein product: CASSTRTGKDHLREQYF. The V gene is TRBV7-9, the J gene TRBJ2-7; 8 positions agree with TRBD1. Germline trimming cut 5 bases from V and 6 bases from J; bases unmatched to any gene: 18. Germline CDR1 reads SEHNR; CDR2 reads FQNEAQ (reference sequence). The CDR3 has 17 amino acids.

The chain employs TRBV29-1 and TRBJ1-1; no definite D call. CDR3 length: 15 amino acids. The germline CDR1 and CDR2 sequences are SQVTM and ANQGSEA. Trimming left V 3 bases short and J 9 bases short, with 23 bases between. DNA of the CDR3: TGCAGCGTTGACCCGAGGAGGGATGGAAGCACCAAAGCTTTCTTT. The encoded protein is CSVDPRRDGSTKAFF.

This clone has just one count. The rearrangement joins TRBV11-2 to TRBJ2-2; 7 bases line up with TRBD1. V gave up 5 bases and J gave up 6 bases; unmatched junction bases: 6. Germline values: CDR1 SGHAT, CDR2 FQNNGV. The CDR3 length is 14 residues. The CDR3 spells CASSARQGAGELFF. The CDR3 DNA reads TGTGCCAGCAGCGCCCGACAGGGTGCCGGGGAGCTGTTTTTT.

The chain has TRBV7-8 and TRBJ2-5; possible D gene TRBD2, 5 bases. Germline V gene data show CDR1 as SGHVS and CDR2 as FQNEAQ. The CDR3 is 16 amino acids. V lost 1 base, J lost 4 bases, and 16 bases lay in between. CDR3 amino acids: CASSLGLGRSGETQYF. CDR3 sequence (DNA): TGTGCCAGCAGCTTAGGCCTTGGACGGAGCGGAGAGACCCAGTACTTC. Looking up the rest from reference TRBV7-8 and TRBJ2-5 gives the full variable domain: GAGVSQSPRYKVAKRGQDVALRCDPISGHVSLFWYQQALGQGPEFLTYFQNEAQLDKSGLPSDRFFAERPEGSVSTLKIQRTQQEDSAVYLCASSLGLGRSGETQYFGPGTRLLVL.

The chain links TRBV7-9 to TRBJ1-5, with 9 bases aligning to TRBD1. V shed 5 bases, J shed 6 bases, and the junction held 5 bases outside the gene matches. Germline loops: CDR1 SEHNR, CDR2 FQNEAQ (reference sequence). The CDR3 runs 14 residues. The DNA of the CDR3 is TGTGCCAGCAGCCGCGGGACAGGGCTTCAGCCCCAGCATTTT. It specifies CASSRGTGLQPQHF.

The chain carries TRBV28 and TRBJ2-1; 9 bases align to TRBD1. This CDR3 has 16 amino acids. Trimming removed 5 bases from V and 7 bases from J; junction bases left unmatched: 12. Germline CDR1 reads MDHEN; CDR2 reads SYDVKM. The CDR3 protein is CASSPRPGTGNNEQFF. The CDR3 DNA follows: TGTGCCAGCAGTCCCAGACCCGGGACAGGGAATAATGAGCAGTTCTTC.

The chain is built from TRBV18 and TRBJ2-7; TRBD2 matches 7 bases. V was clipped by 5 bases and J by 7 bases; unmatched bases: 5. CDR3 length equals 12 residues. The germline CDR1 and CDR2 sequences are KGHSH and LQKENI. The CDR3 loop is CASSAGEGEQYF. The CDR3 nucleotides are TGTGCCAGCTCAGCGGGGGAGGGAGAGCAGTACTTC.

V gene TRBV5-4 combines with J gene TRBJ2-2; TRBD1 aligns across 10 bases. The CDR3 length is 15 residues. Germline V gene sequence: CDR1 SGHNT, CDR2 YYREEE (reference sequence). V shed 5 bases and J 5 bases; nucleotides not matched to a gene: 6. The CDR3 reads CASSSGTGVTGELFF. The CDR3 region has the DNA TGTGCCAGCAGTTCCGGGACAGGGGTTACCGGGGAGCTGTTTTTT.

The V call is TRBV6-5, the J call TRBJ1-1; TRBD1 is a possible D gene (6 bases). This CDR3 region has 15 residues. Trimming cost V 6 bases and J 4 bases, with 18 bases left between them. The V gene's germline CDR1 is MNHEY and CDR2 SVGAGI. CDR3 sequence (DNA): TGTGCCAGCAGCCCCGGGGGAGGGGGGCGCACTGAAGCTTTCTTT. Its translation: CASSPGGGGRTEAFF.

The CDR3, as DNA: TGTGCCAGCAGTGCGGGGTTAGCCCGAACCGGGGAGCTGTTTTTT. Translated, it gives CASSAGLARTGELFF. The chain has TRBV2 and TRBJ2-2; D is possibly TRBD2 (5 bases). Trimming removed 4 bases from V and 5 bases from J, with 14 bases in between. The CDR3 contains 15 residues. The germline V gene has CDR1 SNHLY and CDR2 FYNNEI.

The rearrangement links TRBV11-2 to TRBJ2-1; D gene ambiguous. Trimming took off 5 bases at V and 8 bases at J, with 19 bases between the two ends. Germline CDR1 is SGHAT and CDR2 is FQNNGV. CDR3 length: 15 amino acids. CDR3 region: CASSRRLGPGDEQFF. The CDR3 DNA follows: TGTGCCAGCAGCCGTCGTCTGGGCCCTGGGGATGAGCAGTTCTTC.

The rearrangement joins TRBV28 to TRBJ2-5, with D hard to call. The V end was cut by 5 bases, the J end by 2 bases, with 12 bases between. The germline gives CDR1 MDHEN, CDR2 SYDVKM. The CDR3 covers 14 residues. CDR3 region: CASSAPSPQETQYF. The CDR3 DNA is TGTGCCAGCAGTGCCCCGTCGCCACAAGAGACCCAGTACTTC. The complete variable domain, with remaining parts taken from reference TRBV28 and TRBJ2-5, reads DVKVTQSSRYLVKRTGEKVFLECVQDMDHENMFWYRQDPGLGLRLIYFSYDVKMKEKGDIPEGYSVSREKKERFSLILESASTNQTSMYLCASSAPSPQETQYFGPGTRLLVL.

In DNA form, the CDR3 reads TGTGCCAGCTCACCACTCCGGACCCCTACCCATTACGAGCAGTACTTC. Translating gives CASSPLRTPTHYEQYF. The gene calls are TRBV18 and TRBJ2-7, with D unresolved. Germline loops: CDR1 KGHSH, CDR2 LQKENI. V was clipped by 1 base and J by 4 bases, with 17 bases between them. The CDR3 is 16 amino acids. The entire variable domain, with the rest obtained from reference TRBV18 and TRBJ2-7, is as follows: NAGVMQNPRHLVRRRGQEARLRCSPMKGHSHVYWYRQLPEEGLKFMVYLQKENIIDESGMPKERFSAEFPKEGPSILRIQQVVRGDSAAYFCASSPLRTPTHYEQYFGPGTRLTVT.